Sequencing of this TCR beta chain was carried out in a study of radiation and T cells in renal cell carcinoma. Findings of the study overall: From baseline, blood top tumor clonotypes peaked at 2 weeks post-radiation. Without pretreatment biopsies, baseline tumor clonotype presence was undetermined.

The CDR3 contains 14 residues. Details on this clone: Its antigen remains unidentified.

This table comes from immunoSEQ multiplex PCR, and its TCRdb copy is limited to in-frame clones, with some not included. Of 150,000 to 200,000 clones in the sample, roughly 90% were seen once. Indicated time point: blood 4 weeks post-SBRT, at nephrectomy. Treatment meaning: 15 Gy SBRT to primary tumor, nephrectomy 4 weeks later. Nephrectomy followed 15 Gy stereotactic body radiation by 4 weeks. Serial blood draws occurred at baseline and 2 and 4 weeks post-SBRT. The TCR was taken from a woman aged 50 to 60 with renal cell carcinoma. Specimen: blood, collected from a patient whose treatment included radiotherapy and nephrectomy. The chain joins TRBV21-1 to TRBJ2-1; TRBD1 reflects the table's D call only, with no check against the DNA. TRBV21-1 is classified as a pseudogene. The CDR3 protein is CASSKVGGRTGQFF. Here the CDR3 DNA reads TGTGCCAGCAGCAAAGTAGGAGGGCGGACAGGGCAGTTCTTC.